The following is a T cell receptor (beta chain) sequence with its context. Its antigen is as yet unknown. The data are from a study of untreated major depressive disorder. Sequencing was performed with immunoSEQ multiplex PCR; in TCRdb, only in-frame clones are kept and a portion is missing. This table has 15,000 to 20,000 clones, about 83% appearing once. Germline CDR1 is MNHEY and CDR2 is SMNVEV (reference sequence). Unmatched junction bases numbered 0, after V lost 0 bases and J lost 4 bases. The CDR3 length is 14 residues. Whole-study results and caveats: Sequencing showed nonsignificant TRBV25-01 and TRBV02-01 differences matching flow cytometry.

CD4+ T cells were isolated from thawed PBMCs by magnetic negative selection. This chain links TRBV27 with TRBJ2-7; TRBD2 matches at 10 bases. Sequenced: CD4+ T cells from PBMCs. The source of this sequence is a woman younger than 45 in good health. DNA of the CDR3: TGTGCCAGCAGTTTATCTAGCGGGAGGTACGAGCAGTACTTC. This translates into CASSLSSGRYEQYF.